The next 12 T cell receptor beta chains were all read from a single sample in a study of blood T cells in healthy people across ages. A sample-barcoded 5' primer and a J-beta primer mix were used in a second PCR of about 7 to 12 cycles. One entry per CDR3 protein, called by TCRdb with MiXCR from the 5' RACE reads. The sample includes about 640,000 distinct CDR3 sequences, roughly 58% of them seen just once. Sequenced material: blood. The receptors come from a man aged 60 to 69 in good health.

The V call is TRBV29-1, the J call TRBJ1-1; unclear D gene. The germline V gene has CDR1 SQVTM and CDR2 ANQGSEA. The germline V and J ends were trimmed by 6 bases and 2 bases, with 7 bases remaining between them. CDR3 length: 11 amino acids. Here the CDR3 DNA reads TGCAGCGTCCCTAAAAACACTGAAGCTTTCTTT. This gives the protein CSVPKNTEAFF.

The chain is built from TRBV10-2 and TRBJ1-5; a weak D match, TRBD1 (6 bases). V was pared by 6 bases and J by 6 bases, with 12 bases between. The CDR3 is 13 amino acids. CDR1 and CDR2 (germline): WSHSY, SAAADI. The CDR3 DNA is TGCGCCAGCAGCTCCAACAGGGCTCAGCCCCAGCATTTT. Translated, it gives CASSSNRAQPQHF.

The chain carries TRBV10-3 and TRBJ2-1; 11 nucleotides align to TRBD2. The junction had 1 base not matched to a gene; V was cut back by 3 bases and J by 3 bases. From germline, CDR1 is ENHRY and CDR2 SYGVKD. The CDR3 has 15 residues. The CDR3 here is CAISDSGGDYNEQFF. DNA of the CDR3: TGTGCCATCAGTGATAGCGGGGGGGACTACAATGAGCAGTTCTTC.

In this sample, this clonotype turned up a few times. This chain joins TRBV5-1 and TRBJ2-1; the match to TRBD1 covers 7 bases. The V gene end was trimmed by 2 bases and the J gene end by 7 bases; junction bases not matched to a gene: 9. The length of the CDR3 is 15 residues. CDR1 and CDR2 (germline): SGHRS, YFSETQ. The CDR3 spells CASSFRQGVTNEQFF. The CDR3 coding sequence is TGCGCCAGCAGCTTCCGACAGGGTGTCACTAATGAGCAGTTCTTC.

This clonotype was seen only a few times. J is TRBJ2-3 and V is TRBV12-3 or TRBV12-4; D gene uncertain. The CDR3 is 11 residues long. V was pared by 3 bases and J by 7 bases, with 5 bases between. CDR3 nucleotide sequence: TGTGCCAGCAGTTTGGGAAATACGCAGTATTTT. Translation: CASSLGNTQYF.

The V call is TRBV12-3 or TRBV12-4, the J call TRBJ1-2; no definite D call. CDR3 length: 13 amino acids. Trimming removed 5 bases at V and 8 bases at J, with 15 bases between. CDR3 in DNA: TGTGCCAGCAGTCCGACCCCCTCCGGCGGCTACACCTTC. Translated: CASSPTPSGGYTF.

The chain has TRBV5-1 and TRBJ2-3; 9 bases are shared with TRBD1. Per the germline V gene, CDR1 is SGHRS and CDR2 is YFSETQ. This CDR3 region has 18 residues. V gave up 1 base and J gave up 4 bases; unmatched junction bases: 13. DNA of the CDR3: TGCGCCAGCAGCTTGCGGGGTCCGGGACAGGGAACATCAGATACGCAGTATTTT. Amino acid sequence: CASSLRGPGQGTSDTQYF.

The rearrangement uses TRBV7-6 and TRBJ1-1; 9 bases align to TRBD1. Germline V lookup: CDR1 SGHVS, CDR2 FNYEAQ. The J segment lost 6 bases and the V segment lost 5 bases, leaving 10 bases of the junction unmatched. The CDR3 runs to 15 residues. The CDR3 coding sequence is TGTGCCAGCAGCCTCCAGGACAGGGGATTTTCTGAAGCTTTCTTT. This codes for CASSLQDRGFSEAFF.

The chain is built from TRBV29-1 and TRBJ2-5; TRBD1 aligns across 8 bases. The V and J ends lost 1 base and 5 bases, in that order; junction bases with no gene match: 3. The CDR3 runs 13 residues. The germline V gene encodes CDR1 SQVTM and CDR2 ANQGSEA. In DNA, the CDR3 is TGCAGCGTTGAAGGGACAGGGATGGAGACCCAGTACTTC. Translating it yields CSVEGTGMETQYF.

This clonotype was picked up a small number of times. V and J are TRBV12-3 or TRBV12-4 and TRBJ1-6, with 9 bases fitting TRBD1. The CDR3 runs to 15 residues. V was clipped by 4 bases and J by 6 bases; unmatched bases: 4. The CDR3 reads CASSSTGGGNSPLHF. The DNA of the CDR3 is TGTGCCAGCAGTTCCACAGGGGGCGGTAATTCACCCCTCCACTTT.

This clonotype has more than one count but fewer than ten. V is TRBV9 and J is TRBJ2-5; tentatively, D is TRBD2 (6 bases). The CDR3 is made up of 15 amino acids. The V and J ends lost 1 base and 5 bases respectively, with 15 bases between them. Germline-derived CDR1 and CDR2 are SGDLS and YYNGEE. In nucleotides, the CDR3 is TGTGCCAGCAGCGTAACGGGGGTACTGGGCGAGACCCAGTACTTC. Encoded protein: CASSVTGVLGETQYF.

This clonotype has ten or more counts. The V call is TRBV15, the J call TRBJ2-7, with D perhaps TRBD1 (6 bases). V lost 0 bases, J lost 4 bases, and 13 bases lay in between. CDR1 is LNHNV and CDR2 is YYDKDF in the germline V gene (reference sequence). The CDR3 is 15 residues long. The DNA for the CDR3 is TGTGCCACCAGCAGAGAGCTAGGGGGTGCGTACGAGCAGTACTTC. As protein: CATSRELGGAYEQYF. Together with reference TRBV15 and TRBJ2-7, the CDR3 gives the full variable domain: DAMVIQNPRYQVTQFGKPVTLSCSQTLNHNVMYWYQQKSSQAPKLLFHYYDKDFNNEADTPDNFQSRRPNTSFCFLDIRSPGLGDTAMYLCATSRELGGAYEQYFGPGTRLTVT.